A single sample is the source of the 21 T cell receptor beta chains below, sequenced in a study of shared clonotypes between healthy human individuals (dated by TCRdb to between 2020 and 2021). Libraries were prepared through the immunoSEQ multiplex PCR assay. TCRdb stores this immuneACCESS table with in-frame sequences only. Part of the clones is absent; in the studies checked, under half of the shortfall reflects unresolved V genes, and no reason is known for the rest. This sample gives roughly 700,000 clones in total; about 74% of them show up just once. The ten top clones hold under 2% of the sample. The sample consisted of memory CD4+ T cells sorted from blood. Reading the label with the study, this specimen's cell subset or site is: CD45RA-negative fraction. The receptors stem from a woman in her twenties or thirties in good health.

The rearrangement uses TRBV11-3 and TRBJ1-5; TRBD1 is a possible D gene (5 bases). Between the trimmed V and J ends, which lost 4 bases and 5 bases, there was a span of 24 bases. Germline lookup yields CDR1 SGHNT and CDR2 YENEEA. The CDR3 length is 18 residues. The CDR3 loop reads CASSSEPTAGGSDQPQHF. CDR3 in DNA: TGTGCCAGCAGCTCTGAACCCACAGCCGGGGGTAGTGATCAGCCCCAGCATTTT. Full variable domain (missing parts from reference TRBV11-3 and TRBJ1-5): EAGVVQSPRYKIIEKKQPVAFWCNPISGHNTLYWYLQNLGQGPELLIRYENEEAVDDSQLPKDRFSAERLKGVDSTLKIQPAELGDSAVYLCASSSEPTAGGSDQPQHFGDGTRLSIL.

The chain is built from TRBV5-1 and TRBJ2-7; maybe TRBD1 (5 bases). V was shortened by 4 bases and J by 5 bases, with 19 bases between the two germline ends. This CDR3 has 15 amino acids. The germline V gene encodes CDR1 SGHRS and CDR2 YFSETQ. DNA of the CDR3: TGCGCCAGCAGCAGCTTGTATGGGGCACGGAACGAGCAGTACTTC. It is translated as CASSSLYGARNEQYF.

CDR3 sequence reads: CSVRGDGITYEQYF. In DNA form, the CDR3 reads TGCAGCGTGCGGGGGGACGGAATTACCTACGAGCAGTACTTC. The rearrangement links TRBV29-1 to TRBJ2-7, with 8 bases lining up with TRBD2. Germline V gives CDR1 SQVTM, CDR2 ANQGSEA. The CDR3 extends over 14 amino acids. The V and J ends lost 6 bases and 2 bases, in that order; junction bases with no gene match: 9.

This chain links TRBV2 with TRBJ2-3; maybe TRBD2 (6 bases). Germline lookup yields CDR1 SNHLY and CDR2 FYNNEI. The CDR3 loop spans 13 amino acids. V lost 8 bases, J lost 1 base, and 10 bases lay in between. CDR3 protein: CASGTLRTDTQYF. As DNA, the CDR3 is TGTGCCAGCGGGACTCTTCGCACAGATACGCAGTATTTT.

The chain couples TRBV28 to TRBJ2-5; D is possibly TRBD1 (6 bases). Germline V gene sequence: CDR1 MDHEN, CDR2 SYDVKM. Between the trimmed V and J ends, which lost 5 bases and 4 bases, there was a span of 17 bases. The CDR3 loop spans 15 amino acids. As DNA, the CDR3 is TGTGCCAGCAGTCCAGGGGTTTCGGGTATAGAGACCCAGTACTTC. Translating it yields CASSPGVSGIETQYF.

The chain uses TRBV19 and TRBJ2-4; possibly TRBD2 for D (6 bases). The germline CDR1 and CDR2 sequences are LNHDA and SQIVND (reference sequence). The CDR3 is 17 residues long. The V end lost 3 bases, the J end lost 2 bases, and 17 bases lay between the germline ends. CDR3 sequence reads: CASSIGFWRDTKNIQYF. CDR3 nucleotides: TGTGCCAGTAGTATTGGGTTTTGGCGGGATACCAAAAACATTCAGTACTTC.

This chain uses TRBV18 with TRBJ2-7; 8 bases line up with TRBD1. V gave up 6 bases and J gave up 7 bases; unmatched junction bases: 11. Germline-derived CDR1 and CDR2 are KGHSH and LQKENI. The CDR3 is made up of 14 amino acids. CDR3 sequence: CASSQSGGAGEQYF. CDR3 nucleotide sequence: TGTGCCAGCTCGCAATCAGGGGGCGCAGGGGAGCAGTACTTC.

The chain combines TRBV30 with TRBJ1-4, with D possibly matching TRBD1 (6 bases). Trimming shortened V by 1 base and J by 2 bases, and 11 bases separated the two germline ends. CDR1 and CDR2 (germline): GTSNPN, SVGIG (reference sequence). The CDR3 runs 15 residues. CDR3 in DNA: TGTGCCTGGAGTGAGACAGGCGGTACTAATGAAAAACTGTTTTTT. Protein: CAWSETGGTNEKLFF.

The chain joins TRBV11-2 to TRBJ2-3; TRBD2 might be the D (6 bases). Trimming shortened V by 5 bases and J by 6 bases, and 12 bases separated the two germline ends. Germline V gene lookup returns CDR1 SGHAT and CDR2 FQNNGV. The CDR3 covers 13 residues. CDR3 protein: CASSPRLEDTQYF. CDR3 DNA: TGTGCCAGCAGCCCCCGACTAGAGGATACGCAGTATTTT.

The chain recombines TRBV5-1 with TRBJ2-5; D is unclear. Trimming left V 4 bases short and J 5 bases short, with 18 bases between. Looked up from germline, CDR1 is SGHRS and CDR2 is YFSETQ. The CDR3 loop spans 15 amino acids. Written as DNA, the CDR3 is TGCGCCAGCAGCGGGTATGGCCGGACGCAGGAGACCCAGTACTTC. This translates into CASSGYGRTQETQYF.

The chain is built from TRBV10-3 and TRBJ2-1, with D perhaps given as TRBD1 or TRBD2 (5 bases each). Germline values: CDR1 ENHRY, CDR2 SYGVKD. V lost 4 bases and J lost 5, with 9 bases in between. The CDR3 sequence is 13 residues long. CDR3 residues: CAISARGDNEQFF. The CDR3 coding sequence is TGTGCCATCAGTGCCCGGGGCGACAATGAGCAGTTCTTC.

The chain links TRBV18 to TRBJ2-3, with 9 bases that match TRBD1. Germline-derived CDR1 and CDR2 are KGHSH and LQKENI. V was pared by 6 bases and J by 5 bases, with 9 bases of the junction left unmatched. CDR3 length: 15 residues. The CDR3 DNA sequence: TGTGCCAGCTCTCTGGGACAGGGAGGAATAGATACGCAGTATTTT. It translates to CASSLGQGGIDTQYF. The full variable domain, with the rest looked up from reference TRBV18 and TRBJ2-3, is NAGVMQNPRHLVRRRGQEARLRCSPMKGHSHVYWYRQLPEEGLKFMVYLQKENIIDESGMPKERFSAEFPKEGPSILRIQQVVRGDSAAYFCASSLGQGGIDTQYFGPGTRLTVL.

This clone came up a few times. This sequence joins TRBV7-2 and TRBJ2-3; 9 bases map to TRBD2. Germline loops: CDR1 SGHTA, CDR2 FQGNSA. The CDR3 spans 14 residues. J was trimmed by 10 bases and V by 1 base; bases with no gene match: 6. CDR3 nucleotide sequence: TGTGCCAGCAGCTTAGTAGGGCGGGAGGGAGCGCAGTATTTT. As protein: CASSLVGREGAQYF.

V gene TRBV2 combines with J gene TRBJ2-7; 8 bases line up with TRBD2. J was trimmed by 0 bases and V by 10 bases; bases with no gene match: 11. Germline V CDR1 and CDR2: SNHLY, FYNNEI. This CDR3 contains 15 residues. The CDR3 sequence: CANSGGGRSSYEQYF. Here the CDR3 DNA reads TGTGCCAACTCTGGGGGCGGGAGGAGCTCCTACGAGCAGTACTTC.

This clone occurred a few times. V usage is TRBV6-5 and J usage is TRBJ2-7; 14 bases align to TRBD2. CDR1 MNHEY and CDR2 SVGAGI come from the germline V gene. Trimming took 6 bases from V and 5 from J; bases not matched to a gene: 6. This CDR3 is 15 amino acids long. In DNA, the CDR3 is TGTGCCAGCAGCTTCGGACTAGCGGGAGGTGACGAGCAGTACTTC. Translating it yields CASSFGLAGGDEQYF.

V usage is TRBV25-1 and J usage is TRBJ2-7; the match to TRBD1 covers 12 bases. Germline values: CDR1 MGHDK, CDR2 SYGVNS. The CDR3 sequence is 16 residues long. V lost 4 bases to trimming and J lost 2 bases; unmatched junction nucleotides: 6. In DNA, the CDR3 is TGTGCCAGCAGTGGACGGGACAGGGGGCCCACCTACGAGCAGTACTTC. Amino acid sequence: CASSGRDRGPTYEQYF.

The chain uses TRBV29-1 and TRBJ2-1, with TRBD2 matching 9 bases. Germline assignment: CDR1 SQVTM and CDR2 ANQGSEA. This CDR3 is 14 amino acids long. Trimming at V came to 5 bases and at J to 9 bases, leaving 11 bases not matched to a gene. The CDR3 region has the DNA TGCAGCGTTTCCGGCGGGAGGGTAGTTGGTGAGCAGTTCTTC. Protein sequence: CSVSGGRVVGEQFF.

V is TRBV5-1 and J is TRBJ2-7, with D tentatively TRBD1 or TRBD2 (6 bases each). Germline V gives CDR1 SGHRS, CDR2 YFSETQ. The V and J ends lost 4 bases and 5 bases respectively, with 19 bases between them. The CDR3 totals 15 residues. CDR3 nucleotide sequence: TGCGCCAGCAGCCAGGGGTTGGGGGAGGTTAACGAGCAGTACTTC. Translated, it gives CASSQGLGEVNEQYF.

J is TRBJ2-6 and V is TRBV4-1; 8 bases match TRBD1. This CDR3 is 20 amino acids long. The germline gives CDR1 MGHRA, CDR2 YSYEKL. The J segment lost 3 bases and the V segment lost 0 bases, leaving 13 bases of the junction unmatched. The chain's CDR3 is CASSQESGGAFIGGANVLTF. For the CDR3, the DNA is TGCGCCAGCAGCCAAGAATCAGGGGGCGCTTTTATCGGTGGGGCCAACGTCCTGACTTTC.

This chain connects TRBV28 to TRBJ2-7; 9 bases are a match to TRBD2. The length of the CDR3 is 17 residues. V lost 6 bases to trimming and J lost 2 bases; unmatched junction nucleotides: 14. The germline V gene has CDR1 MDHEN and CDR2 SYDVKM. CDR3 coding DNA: TGTGCCAGCAGCCGTTCCCGGCTAGCGGGATTCGCCTACGAGCAGTACTTC. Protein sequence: CASSRSRLAGFAYEQYF.

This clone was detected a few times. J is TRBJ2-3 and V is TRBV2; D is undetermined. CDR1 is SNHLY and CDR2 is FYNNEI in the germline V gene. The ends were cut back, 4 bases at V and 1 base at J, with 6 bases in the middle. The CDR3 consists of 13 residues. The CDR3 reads CASSATRTDTQYF. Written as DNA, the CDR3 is TGTGCCAGCAGTGCGACGCGCACAGATACGCAGTATTTT.